This entry lists 19 T cell receptor beta chains sequenced from one sample in a study of shared clonotypes between healthy human individuals. Sequenced by immunoSEQ multiplex PCR; TCRdb stores in-frame clones only, minus some. The table lists about half a million clones, around 85% of them singletons, with more than 9.5% in the top ten. Sequenced input: PBMCs. The receptors come from a woman aged 40 to 50 in good health. Some clones in this sample may be carry-over from other donors' samples.

The chain is built from TRBV19 and TRBJ2-6; D is unresolved. Trimming removed 1 base at V and 4 bases at J, with 8 bases between. Germline CDR1 and CDR2: LNHDA and SQIVND (reference sequence). There are 15 residues in the CDR3. CDR3 sequence reads: CASSIGAQGANVLTF. Written as DNA, the CDR3 is TGTGCCAGTAGTATAGGAGCTCAGGGGGCCAACGTCCTGACTTTC.

The chain is built from TRBV15 and TRBJ1-5, with D perhaps TRBD1 (5 bases). The V gene lost 3 bases and the J gene lost 4 bases, with 10 bases spanning the gap. This CDR3 comprises 14 residues. Germline V gene sequence: CDR1 LNHNV, CDR2 YYDKDF (reference sequence). The CDR3 coding sequence is TGTGCCACCAGCAGGCAGGGCCTAAATCAGCCCCAGCATTTT. It is translated as CATSRQGLNQPQHF.

There are a few counts of this clone. A read error may explain this, as a much larger clone is one base away. For the CDR3, the DNA is TGTGCCGCCAGCATCGGGACTAGTGAGCGTCAGTACTTC. It encodes CAASIGTSERQYF. V gene TRBV15 combines with J gene TRBJ2-4, with 8 nucleotides matching TRBD2. The CDR3 spans 13 residues. Germline V CDR1 and CDR2: LNHNV, YYDKDF (reference sequence).

The chain couples TRBV6-5 to TRBJ1-5; 7 bases line up with TRBD1. Germline V CDR1 and CDR2: MNHEY, SVGAGI. The CDR3 has 15 amino acids. The ends lost 5 bases at V and 2 bases at J; junction bases unmatched: 6. CDR3 sequence (DNA): TGTGCCAGCAGTCGTGACAGGGCCGGCAATCAGCCCCAGCATTTT. Translation gives CASSRDRAGNQPQHF.

Remarks on this clone: A far larger clone is a single base away, which makes a read error likely. The V and J genes are TRBV29-1 and TRBJ1-5, with 9 bases that match TRBD1. The V gene's germline CDR1 is SQVTM and CDR2 ANQGSEA. This CDR3 region has 14 residues. DNA for the CDR3: TGCGGCGTTGGGGGACAGGGTGATCATCAGCCCCAGCATTTT. Translation gives CGVGGQGDHQPQHF.

With regard to this clone: This is likely an artifact of a read error, given a far larger clone one base away. The gene calls are TRBV19 and TRBJ1-2, with TRBD1 as a possible D gene (5 bases). CDR1 and CDR2 (germline): LNHDA, SQIVND (reference sequence). The CDR3 contains 12 residues. With 6 bases removed from V and 4 bases from J, the gap between germline ends came to 9 bases. The DNA for the CDR3 is TGTGCCAGTAGCCCCACAGGCTATGGCTACACCTTC. Its translation: CASSPTGYGYTF.

Points on this clone: This may be a read error, as it is one base from a much larger clone. The V call is TRBV6-6, the J call TRBJ1-1, with 10 nucleotides matching TRBD1. Germline CDR1 and CDR2: MNHNY and SVGAGI (reference sequence). Unmatched junction bases numbered 3, after V lost 4 bases and J lost 4 bases. CDR3 length: 14 amino acids. In nucleotides, the CDR3 is TGTGCCAGCAGTTTAAGGACAGGGGGCACTGAAGCTTTCTTT. It translates to CASSLRTGGTEAFF.

The gene calls are TRBV25-1 and TRBJ1-4; maybe TRBD1 (5 bases). Trimming took off 5 bases at V and 8 bases at J, with 15 bases between the two ends. Germline V gene sequence: CDR1 MGHDK, CDR2 SYGVNS. The CDR3 covers 14 residues. The CDR3 nucleotides read TGTGCCAGCAGTTACAGCCTGGGGCAAGAAAAACTGTTTTTT. Its protein is CASSYSLGQEKLFF.

The gene calls are TRBV29-1 and TRBJ2-3, with D perhaps assigned TRBD1 or TRBD2 (5 bases each). Trimming shortened V by 4 bases and J by 2 bases, and 13 bases separated the two germline ends. Germline V lookup: CDR1 SQVTM, CDR2 ANQGSEA. The CDR3 length is 14 residues. The CDR3 region has the DNA TGCAGCGTTGCGTCGACAGCGGCCACAGATACGCAGTATTTT. This sequence encodes CSVASTAATDTQYF.

A word on this clone: This is likely an artifact of a read error, given a far larger clone one base away. Other DNA sequences in this specimen translate into the identical CDR3. The rearrangement uses TRBV18 and TRBJ1-2; no clear D gene. The CDR3 runs to 17 residues. Germline V gene sequence: CDR1 KGHSH, CDR2 LQKENI. CDR3 bases: TGTGCCAGCTCACCACCGATGGCGGCGGCCTCTAACTATGGCTACACCTTT. Translating gives CASSPPMAAASNYGYTF.

Regarding this clone: This sample also contains other DNA sequences that code for the same CDR3. The V gene is TRBV30, the J gene TRBJ1-5; unclear D gene. V was trimmed by 1 base and J by 4 bases, leaving 8 bases between them. CDR1 is GTSNPN and CDR2 is SVGIG in the germline V gene (reference sequence). The CDR3 length is 13 residues. The CDR3 DNA sequence: TGTGCCTGGAGTGGGGGAGGGAATCAGCCCCAGCATTTT. Translating gives CAWSGGGNQPQHF. The complete variable domain, with remaining parts taken from reference TRBV30 and TRBJ1-5, reads SQTIHQWPATLVQPVGSPLSLECTVEGTSNPNLYWYRQAAGRGLQLLFYSVGIGQISSEVPQNLSASRPQDRQFILSSKKLLLSDSGFYLCAWSGGGNQPQHFGDGTRLSIL.

The CDR3 protein is CAISEFTRGRGYEQYF. DNA for the CDR3: TGTGCCATCAGTGAGTTTACCAGGGGGCGTGGGTACGAGCAGTACTTC. The rearrangement links TRBV10-3 to TRBJ2-7; 8 bases fit TRBD1. The CDR3 runs 16 residues. The junction had 9 bases not matched to a gene; V was cut back by 1 base and J by 4 bases. Germline CDR1 and CDR2: ENHRY and SYGVKD.

On this clone: The same CDR3 also results from other DNA sequences found in this sample. The chain carries TRBV9 and TRBJ2-1, with D unresolved. The germline V and J ends were trimmed by 0 bases and 1 base, with 2 bases remaining between them. Germline V gene data show CDR1 as SGDLS and CDR2 as YYNGEE. The CDR3 sequence is 13 residues long. CDR3 sequence reads: CASSVGSYNEQFF. The CDR3 bases are TGTGCCAGCAGCGTAGGTTCCTACAATGAGCAGTTCTTC.

The rearrangement joins TRBV19 to TRBJ2-7; no firm D call. This CDR3 comprises 15 residues. CDR1 is LNHDA, CDR2 SQIVND, per germline (reference sequence). V was shortened by 7 bases and J by 0 bases, with 16 bases between the two germline ends. The chain's CDR3 is CASIPLSAASYEQYF. The CDR3 nucleotides read TGTGCCAGTATCCCTCTGTCGGCTGCCTCCTACGAGCAGTACTTC.

The chain is built from TRBV28 and TRBJ1-5; TRBD1 aligns across 11 bases. V shed 10 bases and J 1 base; nucleotides not matched to a gene: 9. Germline V gene sequence: CDR1 MDHEN, CDR2 SYDVKM. CDR3 length equals 16 residues. CDR3: CAILDRGRGSNQPQHF. Here the CDR3 DNA reads TGTGCCATCTTGGACAGGGGGCGTGGAAGCAATCAGCCCCAGCATTTT.

Turning to this clone: With only one base between it and a far larger clone, this is likely a read error. The rearrangement joins TRBV11-3 to TRBJ2-6; perhaps TRBD1 as D (5 bases). The CDR3 is 16 amino acids. Germline CDR1 reads SGHNT; CDR2 reads YENEEA. The CDR3 loop is CASSFRRNSGANILTF. The DNA for the CDR3 is TGTGCCAGCAGCTTCCGACGGAACTCTGGGGCCAACATCCTGACTTTC.

This clone appeared a single time. This sequence joins TRBV7-9 and TRBJ1-4, with TRBD1 as a possible D gene (6 bases). The ends were cut back, 5 bases at V and 6 bases at J, with 13 bases in the middle. The germline gives CDR1 SEHNR, CDR2 FQNEAQ (reference sequence). The CDR3 extends over 14 amino acids. The CDR3 spells CASSTQGGYEKLFF. The CDR3 coding sequence is TGTGCCAGCAGCACACAGGGAGGCTATGAAAAACTGTTTTTT.

The rearrangement links TRBV7-9 to TRBJ2-3, with 9 bases lining up with TRBD1. Looked up from germline, CDR1 is SEHNR and CDR2 is FQNEAQ (reference sequence). V lost 6 bases to trimming and J lost 0 bases; unmatched junction nucleotides: 4. CDR3 size: 15 residues. The CDR3 loop is CASRPGTGSTDTQYF. CDR3 nucleotides: TGTGCCAGCAGACCCGGGACAGGGAGCACAGATACGCAGTATTTT.

This chain joins TRBV18 and TRBJ2-2, with 10 bases aligning to TRBD1. CDR1 and CDR2 from the germline V gene are KGHSH and LQKENI. The CDR3 sequence is 17 residues long. V lost 0 bases and J lost 1; bases outside the gene matches: 2. Written as DNA, the CDR3 is TGTGCCAGCTCACCACCGTGGACAGGGGGGAACACCGGGGAGCTGTTTTTT. Amino acid sequence: CASSPPWTGGNTGELFF.